This TCR beta chain was documented in a study of T cell repertoires in cytomegalovirus infection. Study-wide context: Well-studied HLA-B-restricted CMV epitopes were used in the study alongside recently identified HLA-C-restricted ones. Public TCR beta signatures provided an indication of both CMV infection and a matching HLA type. Study-wide results and limits: The study identified carriers of CMV plus the relevant HLA from cumulative public TCR beta family frequency. Within the response measured ex vivo, HLA-C-restricted CMV-specific TCR beta clonotypes were dominant.

TCRdb re-called the reads with MiXCR, one entry per CDR3 protein. In the table there are hundreds of thousands of distinct CDR3 sequences, about 44% of which are singletons. CDR3 length equals 17 residues. V gave up 5 bases and J gave up 5 bases; unmatched junction bases: 15. Germline V lookup: CDR1 SNHLY, CDR2 FYNNEI. On this clonotype: Its specificity is unknown.

This sample comprised cultured PBMCs, obtained from culture after CMV antigen stimulation. The sequence was obtained from a human donor in good health (CMV status not recorded). Some clones in this sample may be carry-over from other donors' samples. The J gene is TRBJ1-1, the V gene TRBV2; 9 bases are a match to TRBD1. CDR3 bases: TGTGCCAGCAGTTTGATCTCGAAGGGACAGGGCAATACTGAAGCTTTCTTT. This encodes CASSLISKGQGNTEAFF.